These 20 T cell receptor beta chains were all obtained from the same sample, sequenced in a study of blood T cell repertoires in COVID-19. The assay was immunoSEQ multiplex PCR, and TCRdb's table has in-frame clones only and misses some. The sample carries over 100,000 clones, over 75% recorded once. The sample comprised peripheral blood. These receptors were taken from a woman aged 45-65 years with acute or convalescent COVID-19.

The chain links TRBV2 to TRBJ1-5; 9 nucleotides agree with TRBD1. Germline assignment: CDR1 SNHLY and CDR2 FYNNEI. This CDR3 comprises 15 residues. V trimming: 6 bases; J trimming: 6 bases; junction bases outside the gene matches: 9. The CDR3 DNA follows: TGTGCCAGCAGCGCCTCGGGACAGGGTGGTCAGCCCCAGCATTTT. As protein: CASSASGQGGQPQHF.

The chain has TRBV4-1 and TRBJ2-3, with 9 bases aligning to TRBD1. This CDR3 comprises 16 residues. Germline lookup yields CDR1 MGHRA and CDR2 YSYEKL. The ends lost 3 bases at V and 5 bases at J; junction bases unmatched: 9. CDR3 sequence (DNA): TGCGCCAGCAGCCACCAGGTACAGGGGGCTCGAGATACGCAGTATTTT. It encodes CASSHQVQGARDTQYF.

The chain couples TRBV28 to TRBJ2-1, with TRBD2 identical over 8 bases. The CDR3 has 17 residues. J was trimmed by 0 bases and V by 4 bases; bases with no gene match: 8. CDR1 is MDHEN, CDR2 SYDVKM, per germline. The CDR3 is CASSSPRSGSSYNEQFF. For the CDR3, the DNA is TGTGCCAGCAGTTCCCCCCGCAGCGGGAGCTCCTACAATGAGCAGTTCTTC.

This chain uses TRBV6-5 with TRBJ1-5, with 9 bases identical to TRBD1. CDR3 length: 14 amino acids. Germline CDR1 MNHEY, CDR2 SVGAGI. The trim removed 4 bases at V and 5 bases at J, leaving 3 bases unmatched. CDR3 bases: TGTGCCAGCAGTTGGGACAGGGCATATCAGCCCCAGCATTTT. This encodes CASSWDRAYQPQHF.

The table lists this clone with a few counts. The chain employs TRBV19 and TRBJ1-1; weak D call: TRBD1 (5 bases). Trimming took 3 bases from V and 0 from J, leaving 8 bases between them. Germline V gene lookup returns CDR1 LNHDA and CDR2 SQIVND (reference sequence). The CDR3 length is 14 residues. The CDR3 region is CASSMGRLNTEAFF. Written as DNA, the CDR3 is TGTGCCAGTAGTATGGGGCGGCTGAACACTGAAGCTTTCTTT.

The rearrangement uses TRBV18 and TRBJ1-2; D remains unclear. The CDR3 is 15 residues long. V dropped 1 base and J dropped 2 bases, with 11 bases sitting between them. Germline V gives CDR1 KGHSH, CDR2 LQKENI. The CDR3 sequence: CASSPQEFSNYGYTF. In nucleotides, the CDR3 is TGTGCCAGCTCACCACAAGAGTTCTCGAACTATGGCTACACCTTC. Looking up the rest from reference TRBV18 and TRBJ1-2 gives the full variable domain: NAGVMQNPRHLVRRRGQEARLRCSPMKGHSHVYWYRQLPEEGLKFMVYLQKENIIDESGMPKERFSAEFPKEGPSILRIQQVVRGDSAAYFCASSPQEFSNYGYTFGSGTRLTVV.

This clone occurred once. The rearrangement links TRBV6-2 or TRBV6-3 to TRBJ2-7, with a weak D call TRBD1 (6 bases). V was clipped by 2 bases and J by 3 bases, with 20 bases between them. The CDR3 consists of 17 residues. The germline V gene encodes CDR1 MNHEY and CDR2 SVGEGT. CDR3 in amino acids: CASSYDPRTALDYEQYF. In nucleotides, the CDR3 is TGTGCCAGCAGTTACGACCCCCGGACAGCCCTTGACTACGAGCAGTACTTC.

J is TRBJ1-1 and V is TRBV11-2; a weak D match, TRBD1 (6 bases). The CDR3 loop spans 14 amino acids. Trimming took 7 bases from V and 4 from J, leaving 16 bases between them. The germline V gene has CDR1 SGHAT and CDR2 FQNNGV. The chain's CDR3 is CASTLSRGGTEAFF. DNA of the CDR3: TGTGCCAGCACCCTTTCGAGGGGGGGCACTGAAGCTTTCTTT. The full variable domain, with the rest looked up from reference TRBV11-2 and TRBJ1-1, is EAGVAQSPRYKIIEKRQSVAFWCNPISGHATLYWYQQILGQGPKLLIQFQNNGVVDDSQLPKDRFSAERLKGVDSTLKIQPAKLEDSAVYLCASTLSRGGTEAFFGQGTRLTVV.

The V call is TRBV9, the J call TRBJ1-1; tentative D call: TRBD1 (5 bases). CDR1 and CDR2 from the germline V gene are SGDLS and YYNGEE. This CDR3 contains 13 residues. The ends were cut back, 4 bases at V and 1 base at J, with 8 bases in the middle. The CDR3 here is CASSKTENTEAFF. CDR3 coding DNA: TGTGCCAGCAGCAAGACAGAGAACACTGAAGCTTTCTTT.

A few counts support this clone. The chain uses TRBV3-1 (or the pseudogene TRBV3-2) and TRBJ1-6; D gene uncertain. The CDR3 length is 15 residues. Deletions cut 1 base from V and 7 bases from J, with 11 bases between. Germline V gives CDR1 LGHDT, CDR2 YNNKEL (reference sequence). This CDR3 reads CASSQAVTPNSPLHF. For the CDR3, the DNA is TGTGCCAGCAGCCAAGCTGTGACACCAAATTCACCCCTCCACTTT.

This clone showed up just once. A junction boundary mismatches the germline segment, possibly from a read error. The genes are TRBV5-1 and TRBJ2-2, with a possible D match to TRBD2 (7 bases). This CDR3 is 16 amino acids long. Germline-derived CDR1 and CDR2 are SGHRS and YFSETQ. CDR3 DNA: TGCGCCAGCAGCTTGTTACAGGGAGGGAACGCCGGGGAGCTGTTTTTT. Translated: CASSLLQGGNAGELFF.

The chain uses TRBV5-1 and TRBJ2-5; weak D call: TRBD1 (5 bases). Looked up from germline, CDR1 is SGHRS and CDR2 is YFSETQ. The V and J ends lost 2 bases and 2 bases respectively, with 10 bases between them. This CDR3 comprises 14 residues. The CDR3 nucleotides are TGCGCCAGCAGCTTAGGGGCAGCACAAGAGACCCAGTACTTC. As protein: CASSLGAAQETQYF.

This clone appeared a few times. The CDR3 loop reads CATIRGTGSYEQYF. For the CDR3, the DNA is TGTGCCACCATAAGGGGGACAGGGTCCTACGAGCAGTACTTC. The chain has TRBV2 and TRBJ2-7, with 9 nucleotides matching TRBD1. CDR3 length equals 14 residues. The V gene end was trimmed by 10 bases and the J gene end by 1 base; junction bases not matched to a gene: 8. The germline CDR1 and CDR2 sequences are SNHLY and FYNNEI.

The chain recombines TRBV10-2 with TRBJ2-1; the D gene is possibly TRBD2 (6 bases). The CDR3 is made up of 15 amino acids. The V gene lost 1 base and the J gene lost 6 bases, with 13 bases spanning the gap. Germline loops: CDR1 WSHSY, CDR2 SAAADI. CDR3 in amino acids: CASSEYVGGSNEQFF. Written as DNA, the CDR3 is TGCGCCAGCAGTGAGTACGTCGGGGGTAGCAATGAGCAGTTCTTC.

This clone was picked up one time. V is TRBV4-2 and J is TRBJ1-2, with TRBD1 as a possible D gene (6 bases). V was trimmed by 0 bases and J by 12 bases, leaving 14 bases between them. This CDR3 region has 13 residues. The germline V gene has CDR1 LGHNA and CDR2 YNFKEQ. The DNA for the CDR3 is TGTGCCAGCAGCCAAGATCTAGGGGGGGCGGACACCTTC. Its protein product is CASSQDLGGADTF.

CDR3 in DNA: TGTGCCAGCAGCTTGTATTCTGAGCAGTTCTTC. It encodes CASSLYSEQFF. The chain couples TRBV5-8 to TRBJ2-1; no clear D gene. V was cut by 1 base and J by 9 bases, with 5 bases left in between. CDR3 length: 11 amino acids. The V gene's germline CDR1 is SGHTS and CDR2 YDEGEE.

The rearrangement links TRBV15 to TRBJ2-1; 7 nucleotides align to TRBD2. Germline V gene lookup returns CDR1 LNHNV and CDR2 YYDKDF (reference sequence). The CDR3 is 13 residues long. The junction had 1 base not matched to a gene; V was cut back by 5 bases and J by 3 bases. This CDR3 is CATSGGGYNEQFF. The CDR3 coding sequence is TGTGCCACCAGCGGGGGGGGCTACAATGAGCAGTTCTTC.

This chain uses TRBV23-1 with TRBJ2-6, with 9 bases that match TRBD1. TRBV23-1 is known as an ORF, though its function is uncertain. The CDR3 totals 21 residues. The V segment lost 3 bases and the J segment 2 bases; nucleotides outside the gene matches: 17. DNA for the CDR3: TGCGCCAGCAGTCACCCTATTGATGGGGACAGGGTACACACTGGGGCCAACGTCCTGACTTTC. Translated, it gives CASSHPIDGDRVHTGANVLTF.

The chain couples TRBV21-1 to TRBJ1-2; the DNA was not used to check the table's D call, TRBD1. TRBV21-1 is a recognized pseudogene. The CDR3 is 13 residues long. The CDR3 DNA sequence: TGTGCCAGCAGCAGAACAGCTTACTATGGCTACACCTTC. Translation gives CASSRTAYYGYTF.

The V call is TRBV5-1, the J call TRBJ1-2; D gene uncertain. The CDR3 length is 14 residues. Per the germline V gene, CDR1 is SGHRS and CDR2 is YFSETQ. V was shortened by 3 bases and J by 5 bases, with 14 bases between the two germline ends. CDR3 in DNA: TGCGCCAGCAGCTCGGAAGACATCGCTTATGGCTACACCTTC. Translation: CASSSEDIAYGYTF.